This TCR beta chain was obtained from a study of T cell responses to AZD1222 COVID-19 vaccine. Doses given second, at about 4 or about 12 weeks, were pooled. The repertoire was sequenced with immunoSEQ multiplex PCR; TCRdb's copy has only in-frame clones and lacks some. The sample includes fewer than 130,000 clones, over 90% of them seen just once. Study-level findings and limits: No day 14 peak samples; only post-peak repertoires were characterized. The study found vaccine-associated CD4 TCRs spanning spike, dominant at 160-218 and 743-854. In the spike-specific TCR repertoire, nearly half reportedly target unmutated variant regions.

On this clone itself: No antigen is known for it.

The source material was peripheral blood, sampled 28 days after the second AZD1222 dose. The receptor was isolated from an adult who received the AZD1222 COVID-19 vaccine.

CDR3 loop: CASSEALRGNQPQHF. The CDR3 DNA is TGTGCCAGCAGTGAAGCGCTCAGGGGCAATCAGCCCCAGCATTTT. V and J are TRBV2 and TRBJ1-5; maybe TRBD1 (5 bases). CDR3 size: 15 residues. Germline V gene data show CDR1 as SNHLY and CDR2 as FYNNEI. The V end lost 0 bases, the J end lost 2 bases, and 8 bases lay between the germline ends.